This entry lists 26 T cell receptor beta chains sequenced from one sample in a study of T cells after yellow fever vaccination. TCRdb used MiXCR to reprocess the 5' RACE reads, holding one entry per CDR3 protein. The sample has a few hundred thousand distinct CDR3 sequences; roughly 9.4% are singletons. This specimen consisted of PBMCs, obtained on the day of the first yellow fever vaccination. The source is a man between 18 and 29 years old who received the YFV17D yellow fever vaccine.

This clonotype occurred many times. This sequence joins TRBV6-5 and TRBJ1-3; D is uncertain. CDR3 length equals 15 residues. The germline V gene encodes CDR1 MNHEY and CDR2 SVGAGI. Trimming shortened V by 5 bases and J by 1 base, and 12 bases separated the two germline ends. CDR3 region: CASSRLWDSGNTIYF. In DNA, the CDR3 is TGTGCCAGCAGTCGTCTTTGGGATTCTGGAAACACCATATATTTT.

In its sample, this clonotype was seen a few times. This chain links TRBV20-1 with TRBJ2-7, with 11 bases identical to TRBD1. The germline gives CDR1 DFQATT, CDR2 SNEGSKA (reference sequence). The CDR3 consists of 14 residues. Trimming at V came to 5 bases and at J to 2 bases, leaving 5 bases not matched to a gene. DNA of the CDR3: TGCAGTGCTTGGACAGGGGGCCGTACCTACGAGCAGTACGTC. Residues: CSAWTGGRTYEQYV.

This clonotype was recorded at least ten times. The CDR3, as DNA: TGTGCCAGCAGTTTGGTCAGGGTTTCACCCCTCCACTTT. This gives the protein CASSLVRVSPLHF. The gene calls are TRBV28 and TRBJ1-6; tentative D call: TRBD1 (5 bases). Germline V CDR1 and CDR2: MDHEN, SYDVKM. V was clipped by 3 bases and J by 9 bases, with 9 bases between them. CDR3 length equals 13 residues.

This clonotype has only a few counts. The gene calls are TRBV20-1 and TRBJ2-3; TRBD1 is a possible D gene (6 bases). V was cut by 6 bases and J by 7 bases, with 17 bases left in between. Germline loops: CDR1 DFQATT, CDR2 SNEGSKA (reference sequence). The CDR3 loop spans 13 amino acids. The CDR3 loop is CSALERGINTQYF. CDR3 in DNA: TGCAGTGCCCTGGAGAGGGGGATCAATACGCAGTATTTT.

V gene TRBV6-1 combines with J gene TRBJ2-3; 14 positions agree with TRBD2. Germline V lookup: CDR1 MNHNS, CDR2 SASEGT. CDR3 length: 18 residues. The V and J ends lost 6 bases and 6 bases, in that order; junction bases with no gene match: 14. The CDR3 nucleotides read TGTGCCAGCAGCCCCGGATCTTGGACTAGCGGGGGGTCGGATACGCAGTATTTT. This gives the protein CASSPGSWTSGGSDTQYF.

The rearrangement joins TRBV19 to TRBJ1-2, with no clear D. V was trimmed by 4 bases and J by 0 bases, leaving 15 bases between them. CDR3 length: 16 amino acids. Germline V gene lookup returns CDR1 LNHDA and CDR2 SQIVND (reference sequence). This CDR3 reads CASSTNGRLANYGYTF. CDR3 nucleotide sequence: TGTGCCAGTAGTACGAATGGACGGCTTGCTAACTATGGCTACACCTTC.

This clonotype has a count of ten or more. CDR3 in DNA: TGCAGTGCTAGGGACAGGGGATTAGTAGATACGCAGTATTTT. Residues: CSARDRGLVDTQYF. This chain joins TRBV20-1 and TRBJ2-3; 9 bases align to TRBD1. Per germline, CDR1 DFQATT and CDR2 SNEGSKA (reference sequence). This CDR3 contains 14 residues. J gave up 5 bases and V 3 bases, and 6 bases lay outside the gene matches.

The rearrangement uses TRBV5-3 and TRBJ2-3; 13 bases map to TRBD2. TRBV5-3 is identified as an open reading frame with a role that is uncertain. V shed 9 bases and J 4 bases; nucleotides not matched to a gene: 11. The CDR3 runs to 16 residues. The CDR3: CAMSPGLAGAADTQYF. CDR3 nucleotides: TGTGCCATGAGCCCTGGACTAGCGGGGGCCGCAGATACGCAGTATTTT.

This clonotype occurred a few times. The chain has TRBV5-1 and TRBJ2-3, with 9 bases fitting TRBD2. Germline V gene lookup returns CDR1 SGHRS and CDR2 YFSETQ. The CDR3 runs 14 residues. After removal of 9 bases from V and 6 bases from J, the junction contained 11 bases not matched to a gene. The CDR3 is CATAAGGPRDTQYF. Written as DNA, the CDR3 is TGCGCCACCGCGGCGGGGGGGCCCAGGGATACGCAGTATTTT.

The sample holds many counts of this clonotype. V gene TRBV29-1 combines with J gene TRBJ2-5; 10 bases are a match to TRBD2. J was trimmed by 3 bases and V by 6 bases; bases with no gene match: 4. The CDR3 length is 13 residues. In germline, CDR1 is SQVTM, CDR2 ANQGSEA. In DNA form, the CDR3 reads TGCAGCGTAGTCGGACTAGCGGAAGAGACCCAGTACTTC. It yields the protein CSVVGLAEETQYF.

V and J are TRBV7-9 and TRBJ2-5, with no clear D. V lost 0 bases to trimming and J lost 1 base, with 0 bases between them. The V gene's germline CDR1 is SEHNR and CDR2 FQNEAQ (reference sequence). The CDR3 runs 12 residues. The CDR3 region is CASSLAQETQYF. The CDR3 coding sequence is TGTGCCAGCAGCTTAGCCCAAGAGACCCAGTACTTC.

This clonotype turned up a few times. The J gene is TRBJ2-5, the V gene TRBV9; D is possibly TRBD2 (5 bases). Germline CDR1 SGDLS, CDR2 YYNGEE. V dropped 0 bases and J dropped 5 bases, with 11 bases sitting between them. The CDR3 is 14 residues long. CDR3 amino acids: CASSVESGQETQYF. The CDR3 nucleotides are TGTGCCAGCAGCGTAGAGAGCGGCCAGGAGACCCAGTACTTC.

This clonotype was observed a few times. The chain employs TRBV6-2 or TRBV6-3 and TRBJ1-5; D call uncertain. The CDR3 has 15 amino acids. Germline CDR1 reads MNHEY; CDR2 reads SVGEGT. Trimming removed 1 base from V and 3 bases from J, with 10 bases in between. The DNA for the CDR3 is TGTGCCAGCAGTTACTTCCGAGGGTTCAATCAGCCCCAGCATTTT. It codes for CASSYFRGFNQPQHF.

Only a few counts were recorded for this clonotype. The chain couples TRBV25-1 to TRBJ1-4; TRBD1 matches 7 bases. V gave up 6 bases and J gave up 5 bases; unmatched junction bases: 9. Germline CDR1 is MGHDK and CDR2 is SYGVNS. The CDR3 contains 15 residues. The CDR3 DNA reads as TGTGCCAGCAGCGCACAGGGGAGAAGAAATGAAAAACTGTTTTTT. The encoded protein is CASSAQGRRNEKLFF.

This clonotype was detected ten times or more. This chain links TRBV7-3 with TRBJ1-1; a possible D gene is TRBD1 (6 bases). V gave up 6 bases and J gave up 7 bases, with 12 bases separating them. Looked up from germline, CDR1 is SGHTA and CDR2 is FQGTGA. This CDR3 comprises 12 residues. The CDR3 here is CASSYRTVEAFF. In DNA form, the CDR3 reads TGTGCCAGCAGTTATCGGACAGTTGAAGCTTTCTTT.

This clonotype has more than one count but fewer than ten. V gene TRBV5-1 combines with J gene TRBJ2-3; tentative D call: TRBD1 (5 bases). The CDR3 runs 15 residues. The V and J ends lost 5 bases and 5 bases respectively, with 18 bases between them. Germline V gene data show CDR1 as SGHRS and CDR2 as YFSETQ. CDR3 loop: CASSDRVKFRDTQYF. As DNA, the CDR3 is TGCGCCAGCAGTGACAGAGTCAAATTCCGAGATACGCAGTATTTT.

The CDR3 spells CASSSLSGSGGSNEQFF. CDR3 nucleotides: TGTGCCAGCAGTTCCCTCTCTGGTAGCGGGGGGAGCAATGAGCAGTTCTTC. The J gene is TRBJ2-1, the V gene TRBV27, with 10 bases matching TRBD2. The trim removed 4 bases at V and 6 bases at J, leaving 12 bases unmatched. The CDR3 has 17 residues. Germline lookup yields CDR1 MNHEY and CDR2 SMNVEV (reference sequence).

V is TRBV4-1 and J is TRBJ1-1; D perhaps matches TRBD1 (5 bases). The germline V gene has CDR1 MGHRA and CDR2 YSYEKL. CDR3 size: 14 residues. V gave up 1 base and J gave up 8 bases, with 14 bases separating them. CDR3 residues: CASSQVFRGTEAFF. CDR3 DNA: TGCGCCAGCAGCCAAGTTTTTCGCGGGACCGAAGCTTTCTTT.

In this sample, this clonotype turned up many times. V gene TRBV18 combines with J gene TRBJ1-1, with unresolved D. The CDR3 runs to 14 residues. V was shortened by 0 bases and J by 8 bases, with 13 bases between the two germline ends. Germline CDR1 is KGHSH and CDR2 is LQKENI. CDR3: CASSPPGLPLEAFF. The CDR3 DNA reads as TGTGCCAGCTCACCACCTGGTTTGCCCCTCGAAGCTTTCTTT.

V is TRBV5-1 and J is TRBJ2-3, with D possibly being TRBD1 (5 bases). Trimming left V 5 bases short and J 2 bases short, with 12 bases between. Germline assignment: CDR1 SGHRS and CDR2 YFSETQ. The CDR3 spans 14 residues. The DNA for the CDR3 is TGCGCCAGCAGACAGGAACGGGTCACAGATACGCAGTATTTT. Its protein is CASRQERVTDTQYF.

This clonotype occurred many times. The DNA of the CDR3 is TGTGCCAGCAGCACCATAGCGGGGGGGACAGATACGCAGTATTTT. Translated, it gives CASSTIAGGTDTQYF. The chain combines TRBV6-4 with TRBJ2-3; 11 bases agree with TRBD2. J lost 3 bases, V lost 6 bases, and 5 bases had no gene match. Germline V gives CDR1 MRHNA, CDR2 SNTAGT. The CDR3 is made up of 15 amino acids.

J is TRBJ2-7 and V is TRBV20-1, with 8 positions matching TRBD1. The CDR3 contains 16 residues. The germline CDR1 and CDR2 sequences are DFQATT and SNEGSKA (reference sequence). Trimming at V came to 2 bases and at J to 1 base, leaving 10 bases not matched to a gene. As DNA, the CDR3 is TGCAGTGCTAGACCAAACAGGGGGGAATGGTCCTACGAGCAGTACTTC. Its translation is CSARPNRGEWSYEQYF.

The rearrangement uses TRBV3-1 and TRBJ2-5; tentatively, D is TRBD2 (5 bases). Germline V gene sequence: CDR1 LGHDT, CDR2 YNNKEL (reference sequence). Between the trimmed V and J ends, which lost 0 bases and 6 bases, there was a span of 11 bases. The CDR3 totals 14 residues. The CDR3 DNA reads TGTGCCAGCAGCCAAGATGGGAGAGGAAAGACCCAGTACTTC. Translated: CASSQDGRGKTQYF.

This clonotype was counted at least ten times. This rearrangement joins TRBV9 to TRBJ2-2; 9 positions agree with TRBD1. The germline gives CDR1 SGDLS, CDR2 YYNGEE. V shed 2 bases and J 6 bases; nucleotides not matched to a gene: 8. This CDR3 is 16 amino acids long. The DNA of the CDR3 is TGTGCCAGCAGCGTCCATCCGGGACAGGGTTCCGGGGAGCTGTTTTTT. It yields the protein CASSVHPGQGSGELFF.

This clonotype was seen many times. The chain has TRBV12-3 or TRBV12-4 and TRBJ2-6; 7 positions match TRBD1. Germline trimming cut 6 bases from V and 4 bases from J; bases unmatched to any gene: 6. This CDR3 is 15 amino acids long. The DNA of the CDR3 is TGTGCCAGCAGCCTCAGGGGGTCCGGGGCCAACGTCCTGACTTTC. The encoded protein is CASSLRGSGANVLTF.

This clonotype occurred a few times. The rearrangement links TRBV20-1 to TRBJ2-3; 8 bases align to TRBD1. The trim removed 5 bases at V and 3 bases at J, leaving 7 bases unmatched. This CDR3 has 14 amino acids. Germline loops: CDR1 DFQATT, CDR2 SNEGSKA (reference sequence). Here the CDR3 reads CSAEDRVATDTQYF. CDR3 DNA: TGCAGTGCTGAGGACAGGGTGGCGACAGATACGCAGTATTTT.